Included here is one T cell receptor (beta chain) sequence, with context. The antigen remains undetermined. The CDR3 is 13 amino acids. Between the trimmed V and J ends, which lost 1 base and 8 bases, there was a span of 9 bases. The germline V gene encodes CDR1 SGHVS and CDR2 FQNEAQ. The data are from a study of shared clonotypes between healthy human individuals. Across the study: Researchers assigned three CD4 naive, three CD4 memory, two CD8 naive and one CD8 memory plate to each donor.

Whole-study findings and limits: Among non-shared clonotypes, generation probabilities were lower than among those shared by all four donors. Read depth was anticipated to influence clonotype sharing among donors. Tissues were not sampled, only blood, and their repertoires likely differ.

Repertoires were generated with immunoSEQ multiplex PCR, while TCRdb's copy carries only in-frame clones and drops some. The sample consists of roughly 1,800,000 clones, about 94% of them appearing once. Naive-designated CD8 cells lacked CD45RO, were positively enriched for CCR7, and omitted terminally differentiated effector memory CD45RA+ cells. The chain recombines TRBV7-8 with TRBJ2-1; D uncertain. The material sequenced was naive CD8+ T cells sorted from blood. The receptor was derived from a young man in good health. CDR3 bases: TGTGCCAGCAGCTTAGTCGGGTACGATGAGCAGTTCTTC. As protein: CASSLVGYDEQFF.